This record concerns one T cell receptor (beta chain) sequence. Its antigen is currently unknown. Profiled with immunoSEQ multiplex PCR; TCRdb holds only in-frame clones, not every one. The profile shows more than 150,000 clones, approximately 60% of them singletons. Looked up from germline, CDR1 is SGDLS and CDR2 is YYNGEE. After removal of 0 bases from V and 9 bases from J, the junction contained 6 bases not matched to a gene. The CDR3 covers 14 residues. This sample was included in a study of shared clonotypes between healthy human individuals. Study conclusions and caveats: Generally, estimated richness proved larger in naive subsets than it did in memory subsets. Despite large depth, sorted-subset datasets appeared incompletely sequenced. Sequencing depth was a factor that was expected to affect clonotype sharing among donors. Limitation of the genetic and exposure-history diversity represented came from the few donors.

Sequences were obtained from memory CD4+ T cells sorted from blood. Subset reported: CD45RA-negative fraction. The V and J genes are TRBV9 and TRBJ1-3; TRBD1 matches at 7 bases. The clonotype originates from a man aged 25-45 years in good health. CDR3 amino acids: CASSVGAQGSTIYF. Here the CDR3 DNA reads TGTGCCAGCAGCGTAGGTGCACAGGGGAGCACCATATATTTT.